This is a list of T cell receptor beta chains from one sample in a study of a mutant IDH1 vaccine in newly diagnosed glioma. TCRdb keeps only in-frame clones here, not all; method: immunoSEQ multiplex PCR. Of around 60,000 clones in the sample, 70% to 85% are singletons; the top ten hold around 8.3%. Which antigens these TCRs recognize remains unknown. The sample consisted of PBMCs, taken from a glioma patient whose treatment included an IDH1 peptide vaccine. These receptors were obtained from a woman aged 45-60 years with glioma. Both conserved end residues are part of each CDR3. The D gene is left open where the match is weak. A row's size may be missing; if present it is once, few, many or a size class.

CDR3 DNA	CDR3 protein	J gene	V gene	clone size	D gene
TGTGCCAGCAGTGCCGGGACCGGGGAGCTGTTTTTT	CASSAGTGELFF	TRBJ2-2	TRBV2	-	-
TGTGCCAGCAGTGAATCGGGCCTTGAAGCTTTCTTT	CASSESGLEAFF	TRBJ1-1	TRBV6-1	once	-
TGCGCCAGCAGCTTACCGGACCGAAACACCATATATTTT	CASSLPDRNTIYF	TRBJ1-3	TRBV5-1	once	-
TGTGCCAGTAGTCCTCAGGACGGGAGCTCCTACGAGCAGTACTTC	CASSPQDGSSYEQYF	TRBJ2-7	TRBV19	-	-
TGTGCCAGCAGCGTGGGACAGGAGATCTACGAGCAGTACTTC	CASSVGQEIYEQYF	TRBJ2-7	TRBV9	-	TRBD1
TGCGCCAGCAGCTTGGCCGTAGAGCAGTTCTTC	CASSLAVEQFF	TRBJ2-1	TRBV5-1	-	-
TGTGCCAGCAGTTACTCAGGGATGTTTGGGACCTACGAGCAGTACTTC	CASSYSGMFGTYEQYF	TRBJ2-7	TRBV6-5	-	-
TGTGCCAGCAGCTTGACGAGTTTTAACTATGGCTACACCTTC	CASSLTSFNYGYTF	TRBJ1-2	TRBV5-6	-	-
TGCGCCAGCAGCCAAGAAAGGACAGGGTGGGGACGAGGCTACACCTTC	CASSQERTGWGRGYTF	TRBJ1-2	TRBV4-1	-	TRBD1
TGTGCCAGCGGTAGAGGGAACACTGAAGCTTTCTTT	CASGRGNTEAFF	TRBJ1-1	TRBV7-9	-	-
TGTGCCACCGGACAGGGGGCGCCTATCCACGAGCAGTACTTC	CATGQGAPIHEQYF	TRBJ2-7	TRBV18	-	TRBD1